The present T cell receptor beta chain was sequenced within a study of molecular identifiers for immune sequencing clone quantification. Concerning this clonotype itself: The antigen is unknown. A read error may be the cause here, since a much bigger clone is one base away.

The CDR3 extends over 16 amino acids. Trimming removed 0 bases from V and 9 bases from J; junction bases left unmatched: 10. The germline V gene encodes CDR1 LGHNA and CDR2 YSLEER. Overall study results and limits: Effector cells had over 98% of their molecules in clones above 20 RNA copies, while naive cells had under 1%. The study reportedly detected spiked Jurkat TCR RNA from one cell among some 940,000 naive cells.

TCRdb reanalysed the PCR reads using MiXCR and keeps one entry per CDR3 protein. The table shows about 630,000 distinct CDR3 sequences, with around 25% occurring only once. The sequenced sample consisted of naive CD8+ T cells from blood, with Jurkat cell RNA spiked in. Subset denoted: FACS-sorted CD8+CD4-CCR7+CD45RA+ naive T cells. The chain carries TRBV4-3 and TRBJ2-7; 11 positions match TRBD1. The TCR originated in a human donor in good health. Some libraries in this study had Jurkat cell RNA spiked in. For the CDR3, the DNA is TGCGCCAGCAGCCAAGATTGGGACAGGGGGTACGACGCGCAGTACTTC. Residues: CASSQDWDRGYDAQYF.